Described below is a single T cell receptor (beta chain) sequence and its context. Its antigen is currently unknown. The authors loaded around 220 ng DNA, 28,000 or so T cell genomes, into sorted-subset replicate PCRs. Clones were sequenced by immunoSEQ multiplex PCR, and TCRdb holds only the in-frame ones, with some missing. The sample has about 2.4 million clones, approximately 93% seen once. V gave up 0 bases and J gave up 7 bases, with 15 bases separating them. The CDR3 extends over 15 amino acids. Germline CDR1 LNHDA, CDR2 SQIVND (reference sequence). This record comes from a study of shared clonotypes between healthy human individuals. The overall study: Donor ages ranged 18 to 49 years: two women, a few men.

Study-wide points: Since donors were few, the genetic and exposure-history diversity represented was limited.

The chain uses TRBV19 and TRBJ1-1; perhaps TRBD1 as D (5 bases). The receptor's source is a man aged 18 to 29 in good health. Some clones in this sample may be carry-over from other donors' samples. The sample consisted of naive CD4+ T cells from PBMCs. The subset denotes: CD45RA+ positively selected. CDR3 amino acids: CASSIESTALGEAFF. The CDR3 DNA follows: TGTGCCAGTAGTATAGAGTCGACAGCGCTCGGTGAAGCTTTCTTT.